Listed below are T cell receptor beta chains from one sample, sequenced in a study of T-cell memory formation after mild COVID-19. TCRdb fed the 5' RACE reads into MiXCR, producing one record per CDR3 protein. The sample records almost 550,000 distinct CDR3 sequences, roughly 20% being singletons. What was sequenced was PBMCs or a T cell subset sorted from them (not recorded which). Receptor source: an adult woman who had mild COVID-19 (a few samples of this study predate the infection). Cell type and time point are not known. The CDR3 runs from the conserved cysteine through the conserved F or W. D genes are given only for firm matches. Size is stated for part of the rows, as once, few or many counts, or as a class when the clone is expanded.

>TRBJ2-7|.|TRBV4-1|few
TGCGCCAGCAGCCCTAATCCTGGAGCCAGGGCAAGCTCCTACGAGCAGTACTTC
CASSPNPGARASSYEQYF
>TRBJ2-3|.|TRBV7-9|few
TGTGCCAGCAGCCCTTGGTGGGAAGATACGCAGTATTTT
CASSPWWEDTQYF
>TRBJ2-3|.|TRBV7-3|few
TGTGCCAGCAGCTTATCCTTCACAGATACGCAGTATTTT
CASSLSFTDTQYF
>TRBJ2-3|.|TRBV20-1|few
TGCAGTGCTAGAGGCTTGGCGGCGGGTCTCACAGATACGCAGTATTTT
CSARGLAAGLTDTQYF
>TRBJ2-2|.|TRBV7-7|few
TGTGCTAGCACCCTAAAAGGTCAGGGGTGCAGAGGGGCGAACACCGGGGAGCTGTTTTTT
CASTLKGQGCRGANTGELFF
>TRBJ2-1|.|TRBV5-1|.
TGCGCCAGCAGCCAGTCTAGCGACTCCTACAATGAGCAGTTCTTC
CASSQSSDSYNEQFF
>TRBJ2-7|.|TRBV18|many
TGTGCCAGCTCACCACCGCAGGGTTGGCGGGTGCAGTACTTC
CASSPPQGWRVQYF
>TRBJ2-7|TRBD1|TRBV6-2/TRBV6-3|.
TGTGCCAGCAGTGGGACAGGGGGACGCGAGCAGTACTTC
CASSGTGGREQYF
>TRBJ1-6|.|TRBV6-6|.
TGTGCCAGCAGTTTTGGACGGAACTATAATTCACCCCTCCACTTT
CASSFGRNYNSPLHF
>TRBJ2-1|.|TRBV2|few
TGTGCCAGCATCCGAGGGGGCGGGAGGATCGATGAGCAGTTCTTC
CASIRGGGRIDEQFF
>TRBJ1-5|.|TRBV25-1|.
TGTGCCAGCAGTGAGGGGGGTCTGGCCCAGCATTTT
CASSEGGLAQHF
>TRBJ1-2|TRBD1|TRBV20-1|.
TGCAGTGCTAGAGAAATTGGACAGGGGAGCTATGGCTACACCTTC
CSAREIGQGSYGYTF
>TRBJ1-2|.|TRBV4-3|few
TGCGCCAGCAGCCTCAGGCGGGAGAACTATGGCTACACCTTC
CASSLRRENYGYTF
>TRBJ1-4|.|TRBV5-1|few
TGCGCCAGCAGCCCCAAAGCGGGCTCGGGGAATGAAAAACTGTTTTTT
CASSPKAGSGNEKLFF
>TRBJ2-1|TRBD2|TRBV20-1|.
TGCAGTGCTCTGGGGACTAGCGGGAGGAATAGTCGTTTCAACAATGAGCAGTTCTTC
CSALGTSGRNSRFNNEQFF
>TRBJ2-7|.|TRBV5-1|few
TGCGCCAGCAGCTTGGAAATCTTCGGCTCCGGCGAGCAGTACTTC
CASSLEIFGSGEQYF
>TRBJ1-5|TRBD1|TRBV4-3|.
TGCGCCAGCAGCCAGGGGACAGGGGTAAATAGCAATCAGCCCCAGCATTTT
CASSQGTGVNSNQPQHF
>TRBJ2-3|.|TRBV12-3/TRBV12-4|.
TGTGCCAGCAGAGCCCGGGACCACAATCCTAATACGCAGTATTTT
CASRARDHNPNTQYF
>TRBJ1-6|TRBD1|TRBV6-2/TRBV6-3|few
TGTGCCAGCAGTTGGGGACAGTTTAATTCACCCCTCCACTTT
CASSWGQFNSPLHF
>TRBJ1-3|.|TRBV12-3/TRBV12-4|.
TGTGCCTCTGGAAACACCATATATTTT
CASGNTIYF
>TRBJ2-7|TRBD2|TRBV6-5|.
TGTGCCAGCAGTTACCTCCCTAGCGGGAACTCCTACGAGCAGTACTTC
CASSYLPSGNSYEQYF
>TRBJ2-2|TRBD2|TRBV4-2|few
TGTGCCAGCAGCCAAGGGCTAGCGGGAGATACCGGGGAGCTGTTTTTT
CASSQGLAGDTGELFF
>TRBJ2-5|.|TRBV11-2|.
TGTGCCAGCAGCTTAGATGGGTGGCGAATGGAGACCCAGTACTTC
CASSLDGWRMETQYF
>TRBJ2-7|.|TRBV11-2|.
TGTGCCAGCAGCTTAGGGGGGTCCGACTCCTACGAGCAGTACTTC
CASSLGGSDSYEQYF
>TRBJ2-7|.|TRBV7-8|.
TGTGCCAGCAGCTTAGTAGCAGGGTCGGTGCAGTACTTC
CASSLVAGSVQYF
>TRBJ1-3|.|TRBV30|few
TGTGCCTGGAGTGTAATAGCCCGACACTCTGGAAACACCATATATTTT
CAWSVIARHSGNTIYF
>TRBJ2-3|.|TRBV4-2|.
TGTGCCAGCAGCCAAGACGGAGATACGCAGTATTTT
CASSQDGDTQYF
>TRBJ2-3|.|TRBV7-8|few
TGTGCCAGCAGCCCATTGTGGAGCACAGATACGCAGTATTTT
CASSPLWSTDTQYF
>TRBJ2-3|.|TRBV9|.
TGTGCCAGCAGTTCAAGCGCGCTAAGGGAAGATACGCAGTATTTT
CASSSSALREDTQYF
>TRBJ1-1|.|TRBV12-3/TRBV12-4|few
TGTGCCAGCAGTCCAACCCAAGGGCTGACAACTGAAGCTTTCTTT
CASSPTQGLTTEAFF
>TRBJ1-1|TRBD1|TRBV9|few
TGTGCCAGCAGTCGGGTTGGGGACAGGGGGCTATTGGGTCAGCGGGCTGAAGCTTTCTTT
CASSRVGDRGLLGQRAEAFF
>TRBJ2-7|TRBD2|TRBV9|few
TGTGCCAGCAGCGTCAGAATAGCGGGAGGCGAGCAGTACTTC
CASSVRIAGGEQYF